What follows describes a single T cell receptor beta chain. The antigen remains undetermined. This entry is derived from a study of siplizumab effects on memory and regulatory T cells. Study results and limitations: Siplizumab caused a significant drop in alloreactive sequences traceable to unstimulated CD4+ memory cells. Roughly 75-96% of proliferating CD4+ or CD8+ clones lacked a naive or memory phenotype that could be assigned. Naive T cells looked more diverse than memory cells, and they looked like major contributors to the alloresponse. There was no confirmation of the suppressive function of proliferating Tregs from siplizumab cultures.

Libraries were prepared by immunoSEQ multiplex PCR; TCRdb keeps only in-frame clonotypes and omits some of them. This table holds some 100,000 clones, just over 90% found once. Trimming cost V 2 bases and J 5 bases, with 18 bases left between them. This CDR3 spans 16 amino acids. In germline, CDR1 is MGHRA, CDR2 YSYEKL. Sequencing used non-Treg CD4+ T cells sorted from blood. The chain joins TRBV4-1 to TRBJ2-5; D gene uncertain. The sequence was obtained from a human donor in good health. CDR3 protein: CASSQTGLINRETQYF. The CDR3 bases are TGCGCCAGCAGCCAAACGGGCCTAATAAATCGGGAGACCCAGTACTTC.